This T cell receptor beta chain was profiled in a study of cytomegalovirus exposure and HLA in healthy donors. Study findings and constraints: Analyzed later, most CMV-associated TCR beta chains appeared HLA-restricted.

Germline loops: CDR1 SNHLY, CDR2 FYNNEI. V lost 4 bases, J lost 5 bases, and 12 bases lay in between. The CDR3 extends over 14 amino acids. PCR employed 60 Vbeta and 13 Jbeta primers. The repertoire was sequenced with immunoSEQ multiplex PCR; TCRdb's copy has only in-frame clones and lacks some. The sample lists approximately 110,000 clones, around 80% occurring once. On this clone itself: Its target is not known.

The donors (healthy individuals) were bone marrow donors. The sequence derives from a woman younger than 45 in good health and CMV-seronegative. Specimen: PBMCs. The gene calls are TRBV2 and TRBJ1-5; D might be TRBD1 (5 bases). The CDR3 reads CASSVGREYQPQHF. The CDR3 DNA follows: TGTGCCAGCAGTGTGGGGCGGGAGTATCAGCCCCAGCATTTT.